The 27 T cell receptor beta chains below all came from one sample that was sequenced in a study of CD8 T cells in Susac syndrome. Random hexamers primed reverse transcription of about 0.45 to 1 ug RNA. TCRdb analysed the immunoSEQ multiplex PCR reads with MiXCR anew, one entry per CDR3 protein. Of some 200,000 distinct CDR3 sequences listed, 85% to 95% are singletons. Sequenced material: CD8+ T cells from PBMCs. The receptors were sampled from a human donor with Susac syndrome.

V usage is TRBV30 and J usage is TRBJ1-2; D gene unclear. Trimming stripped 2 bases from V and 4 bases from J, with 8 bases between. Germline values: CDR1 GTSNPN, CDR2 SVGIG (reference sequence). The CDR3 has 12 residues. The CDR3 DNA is TGTGCCTGGAGTCCCTCCGCCTATGGCTACACCTTC. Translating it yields CAWSPSAYGYTF.

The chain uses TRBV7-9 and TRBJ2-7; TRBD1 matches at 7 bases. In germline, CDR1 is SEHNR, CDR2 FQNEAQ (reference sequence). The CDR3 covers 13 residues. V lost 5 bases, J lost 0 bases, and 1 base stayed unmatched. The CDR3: CASSGTASYEQYF. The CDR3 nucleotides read TGTGCCAGCAGCGGGACAGCCTCCTACGAGCAGTACTTC.

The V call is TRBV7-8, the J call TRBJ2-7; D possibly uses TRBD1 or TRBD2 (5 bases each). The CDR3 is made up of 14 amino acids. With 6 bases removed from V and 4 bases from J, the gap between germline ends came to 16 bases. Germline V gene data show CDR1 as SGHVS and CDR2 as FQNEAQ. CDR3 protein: CASSYNRGPYEQYF. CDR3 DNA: TGTGCCAGCAGTTATAATCGGGGACCTTACGAGCAGTACTTC.

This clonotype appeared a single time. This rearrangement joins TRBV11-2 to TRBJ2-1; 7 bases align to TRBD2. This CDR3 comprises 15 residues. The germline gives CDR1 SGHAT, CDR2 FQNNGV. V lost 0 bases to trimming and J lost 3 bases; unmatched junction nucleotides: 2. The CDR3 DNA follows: TGTGCCAGCAGCTTAGATGCGGGGGTCTACAATGAGCAGTTCTTC. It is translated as CASSLDAGVYNEQFF. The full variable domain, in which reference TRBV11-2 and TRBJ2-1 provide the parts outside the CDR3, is EAGVAQSPRYKIIEKRQSVAFWCNPISGHATLYWYQQILGQGPKLLIQFQNNGVVDDSQLPKDRFSAERLKGVDSTLKIQPAKLEDSAVYLCASSLDAGVYNEQFFGPGTRLTVL.

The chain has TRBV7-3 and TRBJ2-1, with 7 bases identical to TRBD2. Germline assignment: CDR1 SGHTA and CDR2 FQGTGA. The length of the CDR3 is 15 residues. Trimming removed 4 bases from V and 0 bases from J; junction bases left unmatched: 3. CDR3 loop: CASSSAGLSYNEQFF. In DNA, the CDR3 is TGTGCCAGCAGCTCAGCGGGACTCTCCTACAATGAGCAGTTCTTC.

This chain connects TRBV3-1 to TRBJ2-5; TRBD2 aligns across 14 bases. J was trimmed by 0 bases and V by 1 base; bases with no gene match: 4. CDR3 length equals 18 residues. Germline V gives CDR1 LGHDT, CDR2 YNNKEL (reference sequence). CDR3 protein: CASSQGWGLAGDQETQYF. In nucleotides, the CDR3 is TGTGCCAGCAGCCAAGGTTGGGGACTAGCGGGGGACCAAGAGACCCAGTACTTC.

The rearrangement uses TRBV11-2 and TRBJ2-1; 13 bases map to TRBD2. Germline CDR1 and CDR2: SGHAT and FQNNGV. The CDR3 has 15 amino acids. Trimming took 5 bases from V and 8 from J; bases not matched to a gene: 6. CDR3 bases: TGTGCCAGCAGCCCGGGACTAGCGGGGAGCCATGAGCAGTTCTTC. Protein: CASSPGLAGSHEQFF. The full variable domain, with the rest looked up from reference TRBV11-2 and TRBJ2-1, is EAGVAQSPRYKIIEKRQSVAFWCNPISGHATLYWYQQILGQGPKLLIQFQNNGVVDDSQLPKDRFSAERLKGVDSTLKIQPAKLEDSAVYLCASSPGLAGSHEQFFGPGTRLTVL.

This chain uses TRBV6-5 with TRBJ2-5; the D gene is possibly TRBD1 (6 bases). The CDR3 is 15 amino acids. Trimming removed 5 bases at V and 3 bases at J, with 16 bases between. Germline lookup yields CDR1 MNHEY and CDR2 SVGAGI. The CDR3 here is CASSPEGQKKETQYF. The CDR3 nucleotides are TGTGCCAGCAGTCCCGAAGGACAGAAGAAAGAGACCCAGTACTTC.

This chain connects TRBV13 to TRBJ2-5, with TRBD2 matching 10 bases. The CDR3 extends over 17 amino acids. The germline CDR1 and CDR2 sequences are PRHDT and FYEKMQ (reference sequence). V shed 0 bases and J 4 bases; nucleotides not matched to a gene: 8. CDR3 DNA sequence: TGTGCCAGCAGCTTAGGCCTGCTAGCGGGAGAGGTAGAGACCCAGTACTTC. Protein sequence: CASSLGLLAGEVETQYF.

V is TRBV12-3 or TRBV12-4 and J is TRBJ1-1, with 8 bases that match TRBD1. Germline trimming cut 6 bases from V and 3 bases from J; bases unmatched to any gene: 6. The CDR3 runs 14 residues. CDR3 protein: CASSLTGVDTEAFF. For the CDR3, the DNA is TGTGCCAGCAGCCTGACAGGGGTCGACACTGAAGCTTTCTTT.

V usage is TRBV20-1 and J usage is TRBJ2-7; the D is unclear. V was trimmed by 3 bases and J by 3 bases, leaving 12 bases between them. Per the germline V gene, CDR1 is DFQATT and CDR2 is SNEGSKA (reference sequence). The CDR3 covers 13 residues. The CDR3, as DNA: TGCAGTGCTAGTGATCGCGGAAACTACGAGCAGTACTTC. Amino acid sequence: CSASDRGNYEQYF.

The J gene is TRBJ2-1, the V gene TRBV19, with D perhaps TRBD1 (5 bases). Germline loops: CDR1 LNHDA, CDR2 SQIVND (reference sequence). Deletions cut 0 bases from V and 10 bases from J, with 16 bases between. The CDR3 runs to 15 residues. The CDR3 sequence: CASSIDPLRAWEQFF. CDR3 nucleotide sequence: TGTGCCAGTAGTATAGACCCACTCAGGGCGTGGGAGCAGTTCTTC.

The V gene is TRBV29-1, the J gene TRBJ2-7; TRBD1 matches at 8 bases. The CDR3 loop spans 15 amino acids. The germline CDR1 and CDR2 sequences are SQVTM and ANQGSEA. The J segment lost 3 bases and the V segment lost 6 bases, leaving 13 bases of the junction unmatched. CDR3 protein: CSVSTGTGNVYEQYF. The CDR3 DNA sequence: TGCAGCGTCAGTACCGGGACAGGTAATGTCTACGAGCAGTACTTC.

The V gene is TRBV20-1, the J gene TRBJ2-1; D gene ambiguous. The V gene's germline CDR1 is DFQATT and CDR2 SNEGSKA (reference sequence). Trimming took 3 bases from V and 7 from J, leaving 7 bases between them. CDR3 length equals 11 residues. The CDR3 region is CSARMGNEQFF. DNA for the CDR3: TGCAGTGCTAGGATGGGGAATGAGCAGTTCTTC.

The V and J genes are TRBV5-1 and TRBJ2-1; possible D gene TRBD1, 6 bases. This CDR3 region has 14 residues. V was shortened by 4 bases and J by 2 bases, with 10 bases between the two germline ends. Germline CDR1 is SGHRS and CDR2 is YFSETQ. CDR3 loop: CASSGTSPYNEQFF. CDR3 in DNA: TGCGCCAGCAGCGGGACAAGCCCCTACAATGAGCAGTTCTTC.

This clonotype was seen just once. The CDR3 nucleotides are TGTGCCAGCAGCTTAGAACGGAGCGATTACAATGAGCAGTTCTTC. Translating gives CASSLERSDYNEQFF. The chain has TRBV7-2 and TRBJ2-1; no clear D. Germline V CDR1 and CDR2: SGHTA, FQGNSA. The V gene lost 1 base and the J gene lost 4 bases, with 11 bases spanning the gap. This CDR3 region has 15 residues.

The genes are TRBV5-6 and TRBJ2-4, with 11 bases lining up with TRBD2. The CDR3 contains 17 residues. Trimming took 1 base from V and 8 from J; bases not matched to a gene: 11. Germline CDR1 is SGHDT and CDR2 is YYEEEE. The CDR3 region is CASSLLTSGRDSDIQYF. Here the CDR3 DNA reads TGTGCCAGCAGCTTGTTAACTAGCGGGAGAGATTCGGACATTCAGTACTTC.

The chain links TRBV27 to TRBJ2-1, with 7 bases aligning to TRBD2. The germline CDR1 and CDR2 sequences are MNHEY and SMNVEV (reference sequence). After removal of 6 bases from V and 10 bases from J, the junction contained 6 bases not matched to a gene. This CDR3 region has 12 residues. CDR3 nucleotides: TGTGCCAGCAGCCAGCGGGGTCGGGAGCAGTTCTTC. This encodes CASSQRGREQFF.

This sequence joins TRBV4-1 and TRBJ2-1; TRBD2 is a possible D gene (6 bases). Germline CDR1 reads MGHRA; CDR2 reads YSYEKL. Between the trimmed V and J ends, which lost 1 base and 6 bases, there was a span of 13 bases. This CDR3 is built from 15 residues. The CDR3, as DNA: TGCGCCAGCAGCCAAGTGGGACGGGAGATCAATGAGCAGTTCTTC. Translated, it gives CASSQVGREINEQFF.

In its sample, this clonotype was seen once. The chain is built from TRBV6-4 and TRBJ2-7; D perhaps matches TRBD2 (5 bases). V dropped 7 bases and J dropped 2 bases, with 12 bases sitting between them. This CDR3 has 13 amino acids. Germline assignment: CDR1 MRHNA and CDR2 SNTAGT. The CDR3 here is CASTPRGAYEQYF. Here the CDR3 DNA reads TGTGCCAGCACGCCTCGGGGAGCCTACGAGCAGTACTTC.

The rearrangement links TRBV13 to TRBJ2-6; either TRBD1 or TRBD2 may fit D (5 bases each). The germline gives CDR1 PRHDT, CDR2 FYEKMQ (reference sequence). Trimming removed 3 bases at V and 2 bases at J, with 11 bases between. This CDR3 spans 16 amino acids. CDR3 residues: CASSLRGAAGANVLTF. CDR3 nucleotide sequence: TGTGCCAGCAGCTTGAGAGGGGCAGCTGGGGCCAACGTCCTGACTTTC.

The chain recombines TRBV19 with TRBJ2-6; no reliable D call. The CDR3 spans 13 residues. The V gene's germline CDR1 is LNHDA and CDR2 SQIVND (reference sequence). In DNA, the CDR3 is TGTGCAGTGGGCCTACCTGGGGCCAACGTCCTGACTTTC. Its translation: CAVGLPGANVLTF.

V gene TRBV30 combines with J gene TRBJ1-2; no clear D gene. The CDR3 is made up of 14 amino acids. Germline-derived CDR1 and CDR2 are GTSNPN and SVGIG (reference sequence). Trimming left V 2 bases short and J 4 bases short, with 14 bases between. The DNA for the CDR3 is TGTGCCTGGAGTTATCGGTTCTCAGGCTATGGCTACACCTTC. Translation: CAWSYRFSGYGYTF.

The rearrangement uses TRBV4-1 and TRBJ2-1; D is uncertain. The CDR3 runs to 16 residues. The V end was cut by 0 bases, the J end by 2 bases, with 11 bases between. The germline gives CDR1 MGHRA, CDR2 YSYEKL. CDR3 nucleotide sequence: TGCGCCAGCAGCCAAGAAGTGCGACCCACCTACAATGAGCAGTTCTTC. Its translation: CASSQEVRPTYNEQFF.

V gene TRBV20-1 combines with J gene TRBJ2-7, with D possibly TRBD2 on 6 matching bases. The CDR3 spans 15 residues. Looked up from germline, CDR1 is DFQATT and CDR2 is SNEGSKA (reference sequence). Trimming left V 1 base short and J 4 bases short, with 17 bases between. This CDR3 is CSARAGLLARYEQYF. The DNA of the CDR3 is TGCAGTGCTAGAGCGGGGTTGCTAGCGAGATACGAGCAGTACTTC.

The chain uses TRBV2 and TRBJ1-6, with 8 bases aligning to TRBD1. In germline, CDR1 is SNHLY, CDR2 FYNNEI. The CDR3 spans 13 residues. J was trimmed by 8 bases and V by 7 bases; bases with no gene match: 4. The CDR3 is CASTGQGDSPLHF. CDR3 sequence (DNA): TGTGCCAGCACCGGACAGGGAGATTCACCCCTCCACTTT.

CDR3 in amino acids: CATSRERGAAWVYEQYF. For the CDR3, the DNA is TGTGCCACCAGCAGAGAGAGAGGGGCAGCGTGGGTTTACGAGCAGTACTTC. The V and J genes are TRBV15 and TRBJ2-7, with D possibly called TRBD1 or TRBD2 (5 bases each). Trimming stripped 0 bases from V and 4 bases from J, with 19 bases between. Germline CDR1 reads LNHNV; CDR2 reads YYDKDF (reference sequence). The CDR3 consists of 17 residues. Full variable domain (missing parts from reference TRBV15 and TRBJ2-7): DAMVIQNPRYQVTQFGKPVTLSCSQTLNHNVMYWYQQKSSQAPKLLFHYYDKDFNNEADTPDNFQSRRPNTSFCFLDIRSPGLGDTAMYLCATSRERGAAWVYEQYFGPGTRLTVT.